The rows below give T cell receptor beta chains drawn from one sample of a study of blood T cell repertoires in COVID-19. Using immunoSEQ multiplex PCR, the repertoire was profiled, and TCRdb retains in-frame clones only, with some absent. The table lists approximately 160,000 clones, 86% of them singletons. Input material: peripheral blood. The receptors derive from a man in his fifties with active or convalescent COVID-19. Each CDR3 is given with its conserved first and last residue. Each record gives: J gene, D gene, clone size, V gene, CDR3 protein, CDR3 DNA. A D gene is named only where the DNA matches it firmly. Expanded clones get a size class; other rows say once, few or many, or leave the size out.

j_gene: TRBJ1-6
d_gene: TRBD1
abundance: few
v_gene: TRBV6-6
CDR3aa: CASSLRQGPSSYNSPLHF
CDR3nt: TGTGCCAGCAGTCTCCGACAGGGCCCGAGCTCCTATAATTCACCCCTCCACTTT

j_gene: TRBJ2-7
d_gene: .
abundance: .
v_gene: TRBV15
CDR3aa: CATSTRSQGGYEQYF
CDR3nt: TGTGCCACCAGCACCCGGAGCCAGGGAGGATACGAGCAGTACTTC

j_gene: TRBJ1-1
d_gene: TRBD1
abundance: .
v_gene: TRBV4-3
CDR3aa: CASSQDKGTGIYTEAFF
CDR3nt: TGCGCCAGCAGCCAAGATAAAGGGACAGGGATATACACTGAAGCTTTCTTT

j_gene: TRBJ1-2
d_gene: .
abundance: once
v_gene: TRBV24-1
CDR3aa: CATSPGTHGYTF
CDR3nt: TGTGCCACCAGTCCAGGGACACATGGCTACACCTTC

j_gene: TRBJ1-1
d_gene: .
abundance: .
v_gene: TRBV6-5
CDR3aa: CASRTFLTVGTEAFF
CDR3nt: TGTGCCAGCAGAACCTTCCTAACGGTTGGCACTGAAGCTTTCTTT

j_gene: TRBJ1-2
d_gene: .
abundance: .
v_gene: TRBV7-9
CDR3aa: CASSSRGNSYGYTF
CDR3nt: TGTGCCAGCAGCTCTCGGGGGAACTCCTATGGCTACACCTTC

j_gene: TRBJ2-3
d_gene: TRBD2
abundance: .
v_gene: TRBV18
CDR3aa: CASSQGLAGDQDTQYF
CDR3nt: TGTGCCAGCTCACAGGGACTAGCGGGAGATCAAGATACGCAGTATTTT

j_gene: TRBJ2-3
d_gene: TRBD2
abundance: once
v_gene: TRBV5-4
CDR3aa: CASSLRAGLAGGSTDTQYF
CDR3nt: TGTGCCAGCAGCTTAAGAGCGGGACTAGCGGGGGGAAGCACAGATACGCAGTATTTT

j_gene: TRBJ1-1
d_gene: TRBD1
abundance: .
v_gene: TRBV7-9
CDR3aa: CASRKDRTNTEAFF
CDR3nt: TGTGCCAGCAGAAAGGACAGGACGAACACTGAAGCTTTCTTT

j_gene: TRBJ1-5
d_gene: .
abundance: .
v_gene: TRBV4-1
CDR3aa: CASSYDQFGEPQHF
CDR3nt: TGCGCCAGCAGCTACGATCAGTTCGGAGAGCCCCAGCATTTT

j_gene: TRBJ2-5
d_gene: .
abundance: .
v_gene: TRBV18
CDR3aa: CASSPAKETQYF
CDR3nt: TGTGCCAGCTCACCAGCTAAAGAGACCCAGTACTTC

j_gene: TRBJ2-7
d_gene: .
abundance: .
v_gene: TRBV15
CDR3aa: CATSRGGTAYEQYF
CDR3nt: TGTGCCACCAGCAGAGGCGGGACAGCCTACGAGCAGTACTTC

j_gene: TRBJ2-6
d_gene: .
abundance: .
v_gene: TRBV5-4
CDR3aa: CASSFPDRANVLTF
CDR3nt: TGTGCCAGCAGCTTCCCGGACAGGGCCAACGTCCTGACTTTC

j_gene: TRBJ2-1
d_gene: TRBD2
abundance: .
v_gene: TRBV5-1
CDR3aa: CASSSGGGSSYNEQFF
CDR3nt: TGCGCCAGCAGCTCTGGGGGAGGGAGCTCCTACAATGAGCAGTTCTTC

j_gene: TRBJ1-5
d_gene: TRBD1
abundance: .
v_gene: TRBV19
CDR3aa: CASSARDRGSGNQPQHF
CDR3nt: TGTGCCAGTAGTGCGCGGGACAGGGGGTCGGGCAATCAGCCCCAGCATTTT

j_gene: TRBJ2-1
d_gene: TRBD2
abundance: .
v_gene: TRBV7-3
CDR3aa: CASSRGGAYNEQFF
CDR3nt: TGTGCCAGCAGCCGCGGGGGGGCCTACAATGAGCAGTTCTTC

j_gene: TRBJ2-6
d_gene: .
abundance: .
v_gene: TRBV3-1/TRBV3-2
CDR3aa: CASSHGRSEGATISGANVLTF
CDR3nt: TGTGCCAGCAGCCATGGAAGGTCGGAGGGGGCTACAATTTCTGGGGCCAACGTCCTGACTTTC

j_gene: TRBJ2-3
d_gene: TRBD1
abundance: .
v_gene: TRBV7-3
CDR3aa: CASSQTGAPDTQYF
CDR3nt: TGTGCCAGCAGCCAGACAGGGGCTCCAGATACGCAGTATTTT

j_gene: TRBJ2-7
d_gene: TRBD1
abundance: .
v_gene: TRBV11-2
CDR3aa: CASSLGTELYEQYF
CDR3nt: TGTGCCAGCAGCTTGGGGACAGAACTCTACGAGCAGTACTTC

j_gene: TRBJ2-5
d_gene: TRBD1
abundance: .
v_gene: TRBV6-2/TRBV6-3
CDR3aa: CASSYEQGVGETQYF
CDR3nt: TGTGCCAGCAGTTACGAACAGGGGGTTGGCGAGACCCAGTACTTC

j_gene: TRBJ2-5
d_gene: TRBD1
abundance: .
v_gene: TRBV7-3
CDR3aa: CASSPLPGQGGRETQYF
CDR3nt: TGTGCCAGCAGCCCCCTGCCGGGACAGGGGGGGCGGGAGACCCAGTACTTC

j_gene: TRBJ2-7
d_gene: .
abundance: .
v_gene: TRBV6-5
CDR3aa: CASRSTGGTGREQYF
CDR3nt: TGTGCCAGCAGGAGCACGGGAGGCACAGGGCGCGAGCAGTACTTC